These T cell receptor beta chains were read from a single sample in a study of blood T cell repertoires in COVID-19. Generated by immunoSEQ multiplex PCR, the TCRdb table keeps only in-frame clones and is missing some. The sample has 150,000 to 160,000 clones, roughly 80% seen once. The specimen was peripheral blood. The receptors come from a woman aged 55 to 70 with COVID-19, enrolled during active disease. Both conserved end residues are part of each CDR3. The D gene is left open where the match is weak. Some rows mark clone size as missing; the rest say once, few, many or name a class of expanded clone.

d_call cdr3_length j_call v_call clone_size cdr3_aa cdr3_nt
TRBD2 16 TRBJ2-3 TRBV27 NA CASSPWGGTGTDTQYF TGTGCCAGCAGTCCGTGGGGGGGGACGGGGACAGATACGCAGTATTTT
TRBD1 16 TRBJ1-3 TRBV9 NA CASSVEGGRSGNTIYF TGTGCCAGCAGCGTAGAAGGGGGCCGTTCTGGAAACACCATATATTTT
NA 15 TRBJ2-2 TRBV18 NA CASSPTGTNTGELFF TGTGCCAGCTCACCAACAGGAACGAACACCGGGGAGCTGTTTTTT
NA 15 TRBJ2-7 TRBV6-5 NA CASSPPLASRGEQYF TGTGCCAGCAGTCCCCCGCTGGCGAGTCGGGGTGAGCAGTACTTC
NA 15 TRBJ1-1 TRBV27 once CASSKQQGPNTEAFF TGTGCCAGCAGCAAACAACAGGGACCTAACACTGAAGCTTTCTTT
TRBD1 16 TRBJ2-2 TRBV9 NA CASSQAGGTGTGELFF TGTGCCAGCAGCCAAGCGGGCGGGACAGGCACCGGGGAGCTGTTTTTT
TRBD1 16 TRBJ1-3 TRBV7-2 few CASSFRRQGSGNTIYF TGTGCCAGCAGCTTCCGACGACAGGGCTCTGGAAACACCATATATTTT
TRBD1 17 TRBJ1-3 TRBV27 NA CASSTNRGQAAGNTIYF TGTGCCAGCAGTACAAACAGGGGGCAGGCGGCTGGAAACACCATATATTTT
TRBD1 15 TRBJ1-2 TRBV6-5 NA CASSPGTGVNYGYTF TGTGCCAGCAGCCCAGGGACAGGAGTAAACTATGGCTACACCTTC
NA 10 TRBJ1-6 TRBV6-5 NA CAIGDSPLHF TGTGCCATCGGGGATTCACCCCTCCACTTT
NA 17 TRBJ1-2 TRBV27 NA CASSPREGTVSNYGYTF TGTGCCAGCAGCCCCCGGGAGGGCACCGTCTCTAACTATGGCTACACCTTC
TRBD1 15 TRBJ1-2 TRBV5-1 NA CASSLVGGESYGYTF TGCGCCAGCAGCTTGGTAGGGGGCGAAAGCTATGGCTACACCTTC
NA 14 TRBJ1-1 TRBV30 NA CAWSVNRRNTEAFF TGTGCCTGGAGTGTCAACAGGAGGAACACTGAAGCTTTCTTT
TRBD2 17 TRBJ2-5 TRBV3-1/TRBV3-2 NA CASSHEVWSGRQETQYF TGTGCCAGCAGCCACGAAGTGTGGAGCGGGAGGCAAGAGACCCAGTACTTC
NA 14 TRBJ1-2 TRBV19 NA CASSIVGAYYGYTF TGTGCCAGTAGTATAGTGGGGGCTTACTATGGCTACACCTTC
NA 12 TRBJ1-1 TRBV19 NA CACQGLNTEAFF TGTGCCTGTCAGGGTTTGAACACTGAAGCTTTCTTT
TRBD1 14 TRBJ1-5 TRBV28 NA CASSFRTGWQPQHF TGTGCCAGCAGTTTCCGGACAGGGTGGCAGCCCCAGCATTTT
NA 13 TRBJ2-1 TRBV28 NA CASTRGGRNEQFF TGTGCCAGCACGAGGGGAGGTAGAAATGAGCAGTTCTTC
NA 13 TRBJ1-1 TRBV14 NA CASSHNMNTEAFF TGTGCCAGCAGCCATAATATGAACACTGAAGCTTTCTTT
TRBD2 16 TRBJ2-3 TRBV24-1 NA CATSDRTSGTTDTQYF TGTGCCACCAGTGATCGGACTAGCGGAACCACAGATACGCAGTATTTT
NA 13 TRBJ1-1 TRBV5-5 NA CASSLSRNTEAFF TGTGCCAGCAGTTTAAGCCGGAACACTGAAGCTTTCTTT
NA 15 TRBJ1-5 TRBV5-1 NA CASSPTGGIGQPQHF TGCGCCAGCAGCCCCACGGGGGGGATAGGTCAGCCCCAGCATTTT
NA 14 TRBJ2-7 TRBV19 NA CASSIETGAYEQYF TGTGCCAGTAGTATAGAAACAGGAGCATACGAGCAGTACTTC
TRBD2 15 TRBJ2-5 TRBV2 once CASRPLAGVGETQYF TGTGCCAGCAGGCCACTAGCGGGAGTAGGGGAGACCCAGTACTTC
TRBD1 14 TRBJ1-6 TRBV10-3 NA CAIRGQSYNSPLHF TGTGCCATCAGGGGACAGAGTTATAATTCACCCCTCCACTTT
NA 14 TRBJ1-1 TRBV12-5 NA CASGFPRGNTEAFF TGTGCTAGTGGTTTCCCGAGAGGGAACACTGAAGCTTTCTTT
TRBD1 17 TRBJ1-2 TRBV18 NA CASSPNPGQGAYYGYTF TGTGCCAGCTCACCAAATCCAGGGCAGGGGGCTTACTATGGCTACACCTTC
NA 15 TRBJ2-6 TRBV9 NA CASSGEPSGANVLTF TGTGCCAGCAGCGGAGAGCCCTCTGGGGCCAACGTCCTGACTTTC
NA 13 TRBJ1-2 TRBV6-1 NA CASSEALRYGYTF TGTGCCAGCAGTGAAGCGCTCAGATATGGCTACACCTTC